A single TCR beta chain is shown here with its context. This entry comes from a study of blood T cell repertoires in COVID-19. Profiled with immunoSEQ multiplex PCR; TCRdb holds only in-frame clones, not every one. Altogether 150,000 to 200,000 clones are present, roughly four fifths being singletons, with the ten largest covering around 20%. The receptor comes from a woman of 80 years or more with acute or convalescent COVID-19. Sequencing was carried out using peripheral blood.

In DNA, the CDR3 is TGTGCCAGCAGCCAACAAAGGACGGGGGAAACATCCTACAATGAGCAGTTCTTC. Translating gives CASSQQRTGETSYNEQFF. This chain joins TRBV3-1 (or the pseudogene TRBV3-2) and TRBJ2-1, with a weak D call TRBD2 (6 bases). V lost 2 bases and J 1 base, leaving 18 bases between the germline ends. The CDR3 covers 18 residues. The germline CDR1 and CDR2 sequences are LGHDT and YNNKEL (reference sequence).